This T cell receptor (beta chain) was sequenced for a study of naive CD8 T cells in extremely preterm neonates. Germline V gene sequence: CDR1 PRHDT, CDR2 FYEKMQ (reference sequence). After removal of 4 bases from V and 2 bases from J, the junction contained 3 bases not matched to a gene. The CDR3 has 17 amino acids. Clones were read by immunoSEQ multiplex PCR, and TCRdb kept only the in-frame ones, dropping some. The data contain about 7,500 clones, around 98% of them singletons. Without labor or membrane rupture, elective cesareans at about 35-43 weeks supplied term cord blood. Sorting kept Annexin V-negative CD3+CD8+CD45RA+CCR7+ naive T cells. Only one count was recorded for this clone.

The chain employs TRBV13 and TRBJ2-6, with 12 bases aligning to TRBD1. The sample consisted of naive CD8+ T cells from cord blood. The receptor comes from a newborn in good health. CDR3 loop: CASSSGTGGTGANVLTF. The DNA of the CDR3 is TGTGCCAGCAGCTCCGGGACAGGGGGCACTGGGGCCAACGTCCTGACTTTC. Looking up the rest from reference TRBV13 and TRBJ2-6 gives the full variable domain: AAGVIQSPRHLIKEKRETATLKCYPIPRHDTVYWYQQGPGQDPQFLISFYEKMQSDKGSIPDRFSAQQFSDYHSELNMSSLELGDSALYFCASSSGTGGTGANVLTFGAGSRLTVL.